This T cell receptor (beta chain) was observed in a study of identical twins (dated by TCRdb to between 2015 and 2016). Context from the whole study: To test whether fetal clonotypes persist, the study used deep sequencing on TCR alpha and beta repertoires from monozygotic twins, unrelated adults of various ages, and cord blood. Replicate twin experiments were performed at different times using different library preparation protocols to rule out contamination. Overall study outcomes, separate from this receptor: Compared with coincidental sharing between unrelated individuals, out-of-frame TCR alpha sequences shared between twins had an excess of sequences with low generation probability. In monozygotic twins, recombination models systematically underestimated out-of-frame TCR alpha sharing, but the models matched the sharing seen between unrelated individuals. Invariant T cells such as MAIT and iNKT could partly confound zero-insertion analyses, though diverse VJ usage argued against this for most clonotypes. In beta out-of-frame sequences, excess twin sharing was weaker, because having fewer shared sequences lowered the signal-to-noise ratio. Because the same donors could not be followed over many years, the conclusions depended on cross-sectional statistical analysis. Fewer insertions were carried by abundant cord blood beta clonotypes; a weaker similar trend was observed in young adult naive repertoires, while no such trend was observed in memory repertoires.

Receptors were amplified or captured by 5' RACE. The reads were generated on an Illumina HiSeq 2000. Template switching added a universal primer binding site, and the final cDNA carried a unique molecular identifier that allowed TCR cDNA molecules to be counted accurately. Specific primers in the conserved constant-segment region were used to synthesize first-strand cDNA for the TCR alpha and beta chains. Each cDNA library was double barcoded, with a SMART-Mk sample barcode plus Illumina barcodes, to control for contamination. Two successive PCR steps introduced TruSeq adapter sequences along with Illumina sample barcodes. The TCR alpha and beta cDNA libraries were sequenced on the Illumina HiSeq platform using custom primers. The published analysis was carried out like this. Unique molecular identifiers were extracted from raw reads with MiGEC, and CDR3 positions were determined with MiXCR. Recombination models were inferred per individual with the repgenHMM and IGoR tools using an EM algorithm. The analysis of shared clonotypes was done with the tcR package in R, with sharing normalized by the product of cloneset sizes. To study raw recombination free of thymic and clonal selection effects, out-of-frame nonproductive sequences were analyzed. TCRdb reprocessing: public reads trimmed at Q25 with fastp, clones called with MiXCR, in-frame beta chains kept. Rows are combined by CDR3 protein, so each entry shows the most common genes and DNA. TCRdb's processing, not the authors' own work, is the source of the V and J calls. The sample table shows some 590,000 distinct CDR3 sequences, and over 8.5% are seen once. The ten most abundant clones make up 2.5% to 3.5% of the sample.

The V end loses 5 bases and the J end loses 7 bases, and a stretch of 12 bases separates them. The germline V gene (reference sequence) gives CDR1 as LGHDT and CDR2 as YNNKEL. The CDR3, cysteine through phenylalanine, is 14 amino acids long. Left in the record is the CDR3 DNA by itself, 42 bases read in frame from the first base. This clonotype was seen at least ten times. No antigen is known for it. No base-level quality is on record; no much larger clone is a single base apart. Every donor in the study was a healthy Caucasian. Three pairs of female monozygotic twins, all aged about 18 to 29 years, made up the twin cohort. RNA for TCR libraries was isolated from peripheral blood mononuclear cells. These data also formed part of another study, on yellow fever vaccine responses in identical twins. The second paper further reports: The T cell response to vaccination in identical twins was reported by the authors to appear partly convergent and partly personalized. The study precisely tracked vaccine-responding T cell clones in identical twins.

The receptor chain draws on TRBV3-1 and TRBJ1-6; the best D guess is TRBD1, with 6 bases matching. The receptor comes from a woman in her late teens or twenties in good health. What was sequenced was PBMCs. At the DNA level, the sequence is TGTGCCAGCAGCAACGGGGGGCGAAATTCACCCCTCCACTTT. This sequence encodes CASSNGGRNSPLHF.